These 9 T cell receptor beta chains were all obtained from the same sample, sequenced in a study of regulatory T cells in long-lasting Graves disease. Time point meaning: newly diagnosed GD, antithyroid drugs for less than 3 months. Researchers made the TCR library from RNA that was extracted from PBMCs. For TCR beta, libraries came from iRepertoire HTBI primers and Arm-PCR of CDR3 regions. TCRdb reprocessed the multiplex PCR reads with MiXCR, giving one entry per CDR3 protein. The data contain 350,000 to 450,000 distinct CDR3 sequences, about 15% of them singletons. These data were also filed under a second study, of T cells in Graves' hyperthyroidism and ophthalmopathy.

Sequencing was performed on peripheral blood mononuclear cells (PBMCs), taken at new diagnosis, from a patient treated with antithyroid drugs. These receptors all come from a woman in her twenties or thirties with Graves disease.

This clonotype was counted a few times. The CDR3 is CASSFRGPYNEQFF. The CDR3, as DNA: TGCGCCAGCAGCTTCAGGGGGCCATACAATGAGCAGTTCTTC. This chain joins TRBV5-1 and TRBJ2-1; 8 nucleotides match TRBD1. Germline-derived CDR1 and CDR2 are SGHRS and YFSETQ. This CDR3 is built from 14 residues. Trimming at V came to 2 bases and at J to 4 bases, leaving 2 bases not matched to a gene.

The table lists this clonotype with a few counts. The rearrangement links TRBV9 to TRBJ1-1, with no clear D. V was pared by 3 bases and J by 1 base, with 4 bases between. Germline V lookup: CDR1 SGDLS, CDR2 YYNGEE. The CDR3 has 12 residues. CDR3 loop: CASSDANTEAFF. CDR3 nucleotides: TGTGCCAGCAGCGATGCGAACACTGAAGCTTTCTTT.

This clonotype came up a few times. The chain recombines TRBV3-1 with TRBJ1-2; D is perhaps TRBD1 (6 bases). V lost 4 bases and J 7 bases, leaving 25 bases between the germline ends. The length of the CDR3 is 17 residues. Germline V lookup: CDR1 LGHDT, CDR2 YNNKEL (reference sequence). The CDR3, as DNA: TGTGCCAGCAGCCGTACGGGGGCAGGGGCATCAACGGGTGGCTACACCTTC. This gives the protein CASSRTGAGASTGGYTF.

This clonotype appeared many times. The chain carries TRBV2 and TRBJ2-7; TRBD2 matches 13 bases. This CDR3 contains 15 residues. CDR1 is SNHLY, CDR2 FYNNEI, per germline. Germline trimming cut 7 bases from V and 2 bases from J; bases unmatched to any gene: 5. The CDR3 loop reads CASKPGLAGPYEQYF. In DNA form, the CDR3 reads TGTGCCAGCAAACCGGGACTAGCGGGACCCTACGAGCAGTACTTC.

This clonotype was found many times. The chain links TRBV10-3 to TRBJ2-6, with D uncertain. The V and J ends lost 6 bases and 2 bases respectively, with 5 bases between them. Germline lookup yields CDR1 ENHRY and CDR2 SYGVKD. The CDR3 length is 13 residues. The CDR3 loop reads CAISLAGANVLTF. Written as DNA, the CDR3 is TGTGCCATCAGCCTTGCTGGGGCCAACGTCCTGACTTTC.

Ten or more counts support this clonotype. The genes are TRBV20-1 and TRBJ2-3; 12 nucleotides match TRBD2. CDR3 size: 16 residues. Losses at the gene ends were 0 bases for V and 4 bases for J; bases not matched to a gene: 5. From germline, CDR1 is DFQATT and CDR2 SNEGSKA (reference sequence). The CDR3 sequence is CSARDPRTSGADTQYF. Here the CDR3 DNA reads TGCAGTGCTAGAGATCCCCGGACTAGCGGGGCAGATACGCAGTATTTT.

About this clonotype itself: A single base is all that separates this from a far larger clone, so a read error is likely. The chain combines TRBV7-3 with TRBJ2-7; 8 nucleotides line up with TRBD2. The CDR3 consists of 15 residues. V gave up 8 bases and J gave up 7 bases; unmatched junction bases: 16. The V gene's germline CDR1 is SGHTA and CDR2 FQGTGA. CDR3 sequence reads: CASHRAGVRDNEQYF. CDR3 nucleotides: TGTGCCAGCCATAGAGCGGGAGTTCGAGACAATGAGCAGTACTTC. Full variable domain (missing parts from reference TRBV7-3 and TRBJ2-7): GAGVSQTPSNKVTEKGKYVELRCDPISGHTALYWYRQSLGQGPEFLIYFQGTGAADDSGLPNDRFFAVRPEGSVSTLKIQRTERGDSAVYLCASHRAGVRDNEQYFGPGTRLTVT.

The chain employs TRBV4-1 and TRBJ1-2; D remains unclear. The germline V and J ends were trimmed by 0 bases and 1 base, with 9 bases remaining between them. CDR3 length equals 15 residues. Germline values: CDR1 MGHRA, CDR2 YSYEKL. The CDR3 DNA sequence: TGCGCCAGCAGCCAAGATCCTCACAATAACTATGGCTACACCTTC. Residues: CASSQDPHNNYGYTF.

This clonotype was seen at least ten times. The rearrangement joins TRBV12-3 or TRBV12-4 to TRBJ2-3, with TRBD2 matching 9 bases. V shed 6 bases and J 2 bases; nucleotides not matched to a gene: 15. The CDR3 contains 18 residues. The CDR3 here is CASSPPPLIAGDTDTQYF. CDR3 sequence (DNA): TGTGCCAGCAGCCCACCCCCATTGATAGCGGGAGACACAGATACGCAGTATTTT.